Only a few counts were recorded for the clone carrying this T cell receptor beta chain. The antigen remains unidentified. This record belongs to a study of cytomegalovirus exposure and HLA in healthy donors. Points from the study as a whole: Most of the CMV-associated TCR beta chains (in a later analysis) appeared to be HLA-restricted.

The germline V and J ends were trimmed by 8 bases and 3 bases, with 6 bases remaining between them. The CDR3 covers 11 residues. CDR1 MDHEN and CDR2 SYDVKM come from the germline V gene. Primers: 60 Vbeta forward and 13 Jbeta reverse. Assay used: immunoSEQ multiplex PCR; TCRdb lists only in-frame clones, some missing. The profile covers approximately 150,000 clones, with 68% appearing a single time and less than 3.5% taken by the ten largest. J is TRBJ2-3 and V is TRBV28; D ambiguous. This TCR came from a woman between 40 and 55 years old in good health and CMV-seropositive. Input material: PBMCs. The CDR3 spells CASYRTDTQYF. In DNA, the CDR3 is TGTGCCAGCTATCGTACAGATACGCAGTATTTT.